This TCR beta chain is from a study of cytomegalovirus exposure and HLA in healthy donors. Despite likely unrecorded immune exposures, the donors were nominally healthy at the time of sampling. This CDR3 region has 15 residues. Researchers ran the PCR with 60 Vbeta and 13 Jbeta primers. Assay: immunoSEQ multiplex PCR; the TCRdb copy retains only in-frame clones and omits some. The sample holds some 96,000 clones, 60% to 80% seen once. This clonotype was sampled from a woman aged 55 to 70 in good health and CMV-seropositive. The V call is TRBV21-1, the J call TRBJ2-4; TRBD2, the D gene given by the table, was not confirmed from the DNA. TRBV21-1 is an annotated pseudogene. Sequencing was performed on PBMCs. The CDR3 protein is CASSRVALAKNIQYF. DNA for the CDR3: TGTGCCAGCAGCAGGGTAGCGTTAGCCAAAAACATTCAGTACTTC.